The clone carrying this T cell receptor beta chain has only a few counts. The data are from a study of neoadjuvant anti-PD-1 for oral cavity cancer. As for the study in general: Before surgery, most patients got three to four biweekly 3 mg/kg nivolumab doses.

The CDR3 contains 15 residues. CDR1 and CDR2 (germline): SGHVS, FQNEAQ. Trimming took off 5 bases at V and 5 bases at J, with 16 bases between the two ends. Clones were read by immunoSEQ multiplex PCR, and TCRdb kept only the in-frame ones, dropping some. The table includes 10,000 to 15,000 clones, around 58% detected once. This sample comprised tumor tissue, obtained before nivolumab (anti-PD-1) treatment. This clonotype was sampled from a person aged 35-79 years with oral cavity squamous cell carcinoma. V is TRBV7-8 and J is TRBJ1-5; D gene unclear. Written as DNA, the CDR3 is TGTGCCAGCAGCGACCTTTATAGAGAGGATCAGCCCCAGCATTTT. Translating gives CASSDLYREDQPQHF.